These T cell receptor beta chains were read from a single sample in a study of blood T cell repertoires in COVID-19. Here immunoSEQ multiplex PCR was the method, and the copy in TCRdb shows in-frame clones only, minus some. Of a few hundred thousand clones in the sample, about 90% were seen once. The sample was peripheral blood. The receptors were sampled from a person between 18 and 30 years old with COVID-19, enrolled during active disease. CDR3s include the opening cysteine and the closing phenylalanine or tryptophan. D genes are given only for firm matches. A row's size may be missing; if present it is once, few, many or a size class.

CDR3aa	d_gene	j_gene	abundance	v_gene
CASRAREDYGYTF	-	TRBJ1-2	-	TRBV2
CASSDQEGSYNEQFF	-	TRBJ2-1	-	TRBV19
CASSLTGLSYNEQFF	-	TRBJ2-1	-	TRBV28
CASSGLATYEQYF	TRBD2	TRBJ2-7	few	TRBV3-1/TRBV3-2
CASSQGGGYEQYF	-	TRBJ2-7	once	TRBV3-1/TRBV3-2
CASSAWGSGSPYEQYF	TRBD2	TRBJ2-7	-	TRBV25-1
CASSGSPDRGGTDTQYF	TRBD1	TRBJ2-3	-	TRBV27
CAISEPTTSGQADTQYF	TRBD2	TRBJ2-3	-	TRBV10-3
CASSQGQGGPDTQYF	-	TRBJ2-3	once	TRBV11-2
CASLRGRGGTEAFF	-	TRBJ1-1	-	TRBV2
CASRPGLAVNTGELFF	TRBD2	TRBJ2-2	-	TRBV3-1/TRBV3-2
CATSRTESNQPQHF	-	TRBJ1-5	-	TRBV24-1
CASKAGLYSNQPQHF	-	TRBJ1-5	-	TRBV19
CASSLEALQTSPYEQYF	TRBD2	TRBJ2-7	once	TRBV13
CASSLRLAVDEQYF	TRBD2	TRBJ2-7	-	TRBV5-1
CATSRDLLNQPQHF	-	TRBJ1-5	-	TRBV15
CASINTGTGSHEQFF	TRBD1	TRBJ2-1	-	TRBV6-6
CATSDFGQGGGYTF	TRBD1	TRBJ1-2	-	TRBV24-1
CATSASGPDTQYF	TRBD2	TRBJ2-3	-	TRBV15
CASSSGTGANTEAFF	TRBD1	TRBJ1-1	-	TRBV19
CASSFEGTSPYGYTF	-	TRBJ1-2	-	TRBV5-4
CASSQSGSFYNEQFF	TRBD2	TRBJ2-1	-	TRBV4-3
CASSWADGNTIYF	-	TRBJ1-3	-	TRBV7-2
CASAGGWEQYF	TRBD2	TRBJ2-7	-	TRBV27
CASRSLAGGPGEQYF	TRBD2	TRBJ2-7	once	TRBV10-2
CASSQHTGTGGRDTQYF	TRBD1	TRBJ2-3	-	TRBV4-1
CASSKWGGGRDATNEKLFF	-	TRBJ1-4	-	TRBV21-1